This TCR beta chain was observed in a study of post-analysis software for immune sequencing data. Presence of unique molecular identifiers characterized the TCR beta cDNA libraries. Once about 0.95 to 10 million T cells were used, approximately 470,000 cDNA molecules resulted. TCRdb independently ran MiXCR on the PCR reads; one entry per CDR3 protein. The sample includes roughly 400,000 distinct CDR3 sequences, roughly 40% of them seen just once. Germline CDR1 is MNHEY and CDR2 is SVGAGI. There are 12 residues in the CDR3. The V and J ends lost 6 bases and 7 bases respectively, with 12 bases between them. A remark on this clonotype: Antigen: not known.

General study points: About five TRBV segments occurring more often in patients than controls included TRBV5-6, TRBV5-1 and TRBV20-1.

Sequenced input: blood. This sequence joins TRBV6-5 and TRBJ2-5; possibly TRBD2 for D (6 bases). The receptor's source is a girl aged 2-10 years with multiple sclerosis. The CDR3 protein is CASRRGRGTQYF. For the CDR3, the DNA is TGTGCCAGCAGGCGGGGAAGAGGGACCCAGTACTTC.